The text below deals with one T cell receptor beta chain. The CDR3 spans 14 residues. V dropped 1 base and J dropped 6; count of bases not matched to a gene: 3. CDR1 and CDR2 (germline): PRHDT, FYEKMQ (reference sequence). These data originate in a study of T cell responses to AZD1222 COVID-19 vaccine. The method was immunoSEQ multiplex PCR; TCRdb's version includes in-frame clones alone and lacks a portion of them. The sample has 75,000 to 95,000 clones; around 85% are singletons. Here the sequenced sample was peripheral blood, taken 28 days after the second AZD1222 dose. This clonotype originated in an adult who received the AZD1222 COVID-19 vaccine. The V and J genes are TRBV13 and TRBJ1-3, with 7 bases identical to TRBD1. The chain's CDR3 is CASSLEGAENTIYF. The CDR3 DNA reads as TGTGCCAGCAGCTTAGAGGGGGCGGAAAACACCATATATTTT.